This T cell receptor beta chain was captured in a study of Ad26.COV2.S vaccination and SARS-CoV-2 variants. Whole-study findings and limits: Marked by substantial breadth, spike-specific CD8+ and CD4+ T cell responses were reportedly seen after vaccination.

About this clone: Its antigen is as yet unknown.

The CDR3 covers 16 residues. After removal of 5 bases from V and 6 bases from J, the junction contained 14 bases not matched to a gene. The germline V gene has CDR1 LGHNA and CDR2 YNFKEQ. Described treatment: 15 to 20 received Ad26.COV2.S at low or high dose, single or two shots; roughly five received placebo; per-sample allocation not given. Sample collection was performed on day 63 after the first vaccine or placebo injection. An Ad26 vector expressing Wuhan-strain SARS-CoV-2 spike served as the vaccine. Libraries were prepared by immunoSEQ multiplex PCR; TCRdb keeps only in-frame clonotypes and omits some of them. The sample yields 300,000 to 400,000 clones, 80% to 90% seen once.

The rearrangement links TRBV4-2 to TRBJ1-1; 8 nucleotides line up with TRBD1. This receptor was taken from a person between 18 and 60 years old who received the Ad26.COV2.S COVID-19 vaccine or a placebo. Source: peripheral blood, taken in a trial of Ad26.COV2.S vaccine versus placebo. DNA of the CDR3: TGTGCCAGCAGCGAAATCAGGGGGCGCGGGGTCCCTGAAGCTTTCTTT. Translated, it gives CASSEIRGRGVPEAFF.